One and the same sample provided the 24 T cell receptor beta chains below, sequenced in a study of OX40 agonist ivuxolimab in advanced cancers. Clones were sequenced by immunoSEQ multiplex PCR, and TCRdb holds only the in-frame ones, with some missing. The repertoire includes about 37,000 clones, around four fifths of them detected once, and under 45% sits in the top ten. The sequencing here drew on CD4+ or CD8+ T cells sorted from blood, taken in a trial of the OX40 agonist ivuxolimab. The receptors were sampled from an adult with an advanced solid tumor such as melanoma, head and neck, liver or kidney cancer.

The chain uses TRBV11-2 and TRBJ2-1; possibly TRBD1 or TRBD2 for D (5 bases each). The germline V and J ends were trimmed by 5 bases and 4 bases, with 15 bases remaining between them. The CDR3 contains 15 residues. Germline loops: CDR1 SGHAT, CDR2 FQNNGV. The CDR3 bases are TGTGCCAGCAGCCCGATTCCGGGGCGATACAATGAGCAGTTCTTC. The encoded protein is CASSPIPGRYNEQFF. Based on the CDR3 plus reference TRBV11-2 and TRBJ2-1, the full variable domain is EAGVAQSPRYKIIEKRQSVAFWCNPISGHATLYWYQQILGQGPKLLIQFQNNGVVDDSQLPKDRFSAERLKGVDSTLKIQPAKLEDSAVYLCASSPIPGRYNEQFFGPGTRLTVL.

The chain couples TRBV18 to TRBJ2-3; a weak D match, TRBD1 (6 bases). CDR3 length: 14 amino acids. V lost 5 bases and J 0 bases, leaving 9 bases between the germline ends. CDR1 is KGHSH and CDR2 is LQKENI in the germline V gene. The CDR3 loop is CASSSDSSTDTQYF. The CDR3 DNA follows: TGTGCCAGCTCATCGGACAGTAGCACAGATACGCAGTATTTT.

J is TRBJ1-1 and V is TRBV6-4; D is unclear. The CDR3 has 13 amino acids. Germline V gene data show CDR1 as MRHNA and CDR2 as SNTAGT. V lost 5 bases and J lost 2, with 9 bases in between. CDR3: CASSMTGNTEAFF. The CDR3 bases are TGTGCCAGCAGTATGACGGGAAACACTGAAGCTTTCTTT.

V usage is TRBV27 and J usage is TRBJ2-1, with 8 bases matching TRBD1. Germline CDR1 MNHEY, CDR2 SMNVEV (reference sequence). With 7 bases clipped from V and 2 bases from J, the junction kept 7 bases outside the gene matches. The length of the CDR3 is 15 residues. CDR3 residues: CASISQGAPYNEQFF. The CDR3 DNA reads TGTGCCAGCATCTCGCAGGGGGCCCCCTACAATGAGCAGTTCTTC.

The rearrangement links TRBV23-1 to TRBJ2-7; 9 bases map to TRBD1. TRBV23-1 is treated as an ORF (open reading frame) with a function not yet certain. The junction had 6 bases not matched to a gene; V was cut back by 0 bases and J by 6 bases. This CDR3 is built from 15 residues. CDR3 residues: CASSQSWTGDLEQYF. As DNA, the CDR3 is TGCGCCAGCAGTCAATCGTGGACAGGGGACCTCGAGCAGTACTTC.

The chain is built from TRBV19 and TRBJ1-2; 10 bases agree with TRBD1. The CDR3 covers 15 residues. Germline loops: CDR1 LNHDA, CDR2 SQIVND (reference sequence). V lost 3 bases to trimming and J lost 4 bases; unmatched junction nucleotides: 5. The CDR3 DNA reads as TGTGCCAGTAGTATGTCGGGACAGGGGCTCTATGGCTACACCTTC. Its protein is CASSMSGQGLYGYTF.

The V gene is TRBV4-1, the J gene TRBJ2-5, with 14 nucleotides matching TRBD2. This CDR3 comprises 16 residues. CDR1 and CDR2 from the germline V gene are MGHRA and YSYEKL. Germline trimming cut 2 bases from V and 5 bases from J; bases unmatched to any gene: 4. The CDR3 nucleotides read TGCGCCAGCAGCCAATCGACTAGCGGGGGGGCTGAGACCCAGTACTTC. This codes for CASSQSTSGGAETQYF.

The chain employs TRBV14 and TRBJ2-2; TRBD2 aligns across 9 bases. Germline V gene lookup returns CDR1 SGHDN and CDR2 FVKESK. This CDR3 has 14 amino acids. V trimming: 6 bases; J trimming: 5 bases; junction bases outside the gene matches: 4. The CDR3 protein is CASRPGLATGELFF. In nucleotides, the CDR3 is TGTGCCAGCAGACCGGGACTAGCTACCGGGGAGCTGTTTTTT.

The CDR3 region has the DNA TGTGCCAGCAGCTCCCCTAGGGGGGGTGACACAGATACGCAGTATTTT. It is translated as CASSSPRGGDTDTQYF. The rearrangement joins TRBV7-8 to TRBJ2-3; TRBD2 is a possible D gene (7 bases). Looked up from germline, CDR1 is SGHVS and CDR2 is FQNEAQ. CDR3 size: 16 residues. The ends were cut back, 4 bases at V and 2 bases at J, with 16 bases in the middle. Supplemented by reference TRBV7-8 and TRBJ2-3, the full variable domain reads GAGVSQSPRYKVAKRGQDVALRCDPISGHVSLFWYQQALGQGPEFLTYFQNEAQLDKSGLPSDRFFAERPEGSVSTLKIQRTQQEDSAVYLCASSSPRGGDTDTQYFGPGTRLTVL.

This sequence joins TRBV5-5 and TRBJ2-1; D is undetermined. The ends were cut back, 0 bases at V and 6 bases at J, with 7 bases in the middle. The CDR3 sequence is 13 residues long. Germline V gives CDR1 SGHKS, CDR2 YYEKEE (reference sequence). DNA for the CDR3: TGTGCCAGCAGCTTGGTCCAATCCAATGAGCAGTTCTTC. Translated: CASSLVQSNEQFF.

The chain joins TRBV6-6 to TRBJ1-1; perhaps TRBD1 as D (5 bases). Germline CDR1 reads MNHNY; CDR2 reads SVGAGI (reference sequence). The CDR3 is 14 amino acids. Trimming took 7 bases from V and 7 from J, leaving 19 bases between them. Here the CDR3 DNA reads TGTGCCAGCAACGGAGGCTCTGATGGGGGTGAAGCTTTCTTT. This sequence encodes CASNGGSDGGEAFF.

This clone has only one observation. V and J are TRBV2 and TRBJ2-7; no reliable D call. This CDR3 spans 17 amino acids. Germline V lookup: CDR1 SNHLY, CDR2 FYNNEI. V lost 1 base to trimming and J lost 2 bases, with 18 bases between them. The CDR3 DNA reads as TGTGCCAGCAGTGAAGAGGGCCGGTTACAAGGGACCTACGAGCAGTACTTC. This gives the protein CASSEEGRLQGTYEQYF.

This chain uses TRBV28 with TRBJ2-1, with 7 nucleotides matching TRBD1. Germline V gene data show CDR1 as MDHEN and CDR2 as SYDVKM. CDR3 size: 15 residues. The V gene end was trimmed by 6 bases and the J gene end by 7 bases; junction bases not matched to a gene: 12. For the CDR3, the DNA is TGTGCCAGCAGCCAACCTTGGACAGGAAGGAATGAGCAGTTCTTC. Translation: CASSQPWTGRNEQFF.

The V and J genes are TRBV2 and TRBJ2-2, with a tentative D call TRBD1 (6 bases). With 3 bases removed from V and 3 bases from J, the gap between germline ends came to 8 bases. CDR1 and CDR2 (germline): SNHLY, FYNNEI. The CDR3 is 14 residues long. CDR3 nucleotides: TGTGCCAGCAGTGAGCAGGGGTACACCGGGGAGCTGTTTTTT. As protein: CASSEQGYTGELFF.

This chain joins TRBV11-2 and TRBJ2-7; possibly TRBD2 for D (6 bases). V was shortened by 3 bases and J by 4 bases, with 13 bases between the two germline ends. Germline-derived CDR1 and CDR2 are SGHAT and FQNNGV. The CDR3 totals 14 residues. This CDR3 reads CASSLGAEGYEQYF. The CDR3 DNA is TGTGCCAGCAGCTTGGGAGCGGAGGGGTACGAGCAGTACTTC. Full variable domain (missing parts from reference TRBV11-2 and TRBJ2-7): EAGVAQSPRYKIIEKRQSVAFWCNPISGHATLYWYQQILGQGPKLLIQFQNNGVVDDSQLPKDRFSAERLKGVDSTLKIQPAKLEDSAVYLCASSLGAEGYEQYFGPGTRLTVT.

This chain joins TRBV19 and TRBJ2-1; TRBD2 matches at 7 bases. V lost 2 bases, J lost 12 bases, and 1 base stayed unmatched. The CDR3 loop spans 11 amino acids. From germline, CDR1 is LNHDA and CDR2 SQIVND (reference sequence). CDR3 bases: TGTGCCAGTAGTATAACGGGGGGGCAGTTCTTC. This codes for CASSITGGQFF.

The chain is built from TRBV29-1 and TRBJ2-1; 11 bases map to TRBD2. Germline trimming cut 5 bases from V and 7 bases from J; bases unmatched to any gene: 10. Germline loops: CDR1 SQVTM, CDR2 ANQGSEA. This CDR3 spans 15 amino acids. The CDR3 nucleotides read TGCAGCGTTCGCCGGGGAGTAGCGGGAGGGAATGAGCAGTTCTTC. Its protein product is CSVRRGVAGGNEQFF.

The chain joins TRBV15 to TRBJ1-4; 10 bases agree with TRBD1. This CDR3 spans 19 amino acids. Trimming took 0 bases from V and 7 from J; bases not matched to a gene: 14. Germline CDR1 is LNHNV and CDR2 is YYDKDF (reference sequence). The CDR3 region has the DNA TGTGCCACCAGCAGAGATGACAGGGGGCGTCAGTCACTTCCTGAAAAACTGTTTTTT. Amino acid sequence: CATSRDDRGRQSLPEKLFF.

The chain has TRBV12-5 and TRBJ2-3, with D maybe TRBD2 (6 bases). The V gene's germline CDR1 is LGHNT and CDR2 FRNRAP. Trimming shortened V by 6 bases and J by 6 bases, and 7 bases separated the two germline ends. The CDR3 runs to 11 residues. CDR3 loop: CASGRGDTQYF. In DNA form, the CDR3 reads TGTGCTAGTGGCCGGGGGGATACGCAGTATTTT.

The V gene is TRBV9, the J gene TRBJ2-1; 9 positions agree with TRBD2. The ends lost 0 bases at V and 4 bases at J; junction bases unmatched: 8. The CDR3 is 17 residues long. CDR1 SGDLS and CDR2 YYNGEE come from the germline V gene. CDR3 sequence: CASSVEDSGGLYNEQFF. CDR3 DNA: TGTGCCAGCAGCGTAGAGGATAGCGGGGGTCTATACAATGAGCAGTTCTTC.

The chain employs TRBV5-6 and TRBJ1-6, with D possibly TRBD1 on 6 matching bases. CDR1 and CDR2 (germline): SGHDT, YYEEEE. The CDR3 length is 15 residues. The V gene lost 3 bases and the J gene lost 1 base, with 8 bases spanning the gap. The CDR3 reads CASSSDRSYNSPLHF. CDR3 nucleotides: TGTGCCAGCAGCTCCGACAGGTCCTATAATTCACCCCTCCACTTT.

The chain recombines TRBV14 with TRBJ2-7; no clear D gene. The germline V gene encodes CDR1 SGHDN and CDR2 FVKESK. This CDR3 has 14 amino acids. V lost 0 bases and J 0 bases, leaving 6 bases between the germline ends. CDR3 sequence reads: CASSQDPSSYEQYF. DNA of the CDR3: TGTGCCAGCAGCCAAGATCCCAGCTCCTACGAGCAGTACTTC.

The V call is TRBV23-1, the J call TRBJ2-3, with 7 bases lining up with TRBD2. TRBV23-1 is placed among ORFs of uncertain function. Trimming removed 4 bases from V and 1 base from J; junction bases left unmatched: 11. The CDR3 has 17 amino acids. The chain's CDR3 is CASSRVGTTRGTDTQYF. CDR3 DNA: TGCGCCAGCAGTCGGGTAGGGACTACGAGGGGCACAGATACGCAGTATTTT.

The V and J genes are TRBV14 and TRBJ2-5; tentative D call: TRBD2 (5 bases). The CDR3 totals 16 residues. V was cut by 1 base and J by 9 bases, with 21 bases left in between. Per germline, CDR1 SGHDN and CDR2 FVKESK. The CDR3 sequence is CASSQGRTVTGGPQYF. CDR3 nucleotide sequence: TGTGCCAGCAGCCAAGGAAGAACGGTCACCGGCGGGCCCCAGTACTTC.